This T cell receptor beta chain comes out of a study of PD-1 blockade in classical Hodgkin lymphoma. Worth noting for this clone: Antigen unknown.

Findings of the study overall: Newly diagnosed patients had baseline TCR diversity that was reportedly lower than that of healthy donors.

Specified time point: newly diagnosed, previously untreated cHL patient sample. Data came from immunoSEQ multiplex PCR; TCRdb stores just in-frame clones and leaves some out. Of roughly 70,000 clones in the sample, nearly 95% were seen once. The TCR comes from a human donor with classical Hodgkin lymphoma. Sequenced input: peripheral blood mononuclear cells (PBMCs).

The DNA for the CDR3 is TGCGCCAGCAGCTCCCCGACAGGACGAGATAGCCATGGCTACACCTTC. Translated: CASSSPTGRDSHGYTF. This chain connects TRBV5-1 to TRBJ1-2, with D perhaps TRBD1 (6 bases). CDR1 is SGHRS and CDR2 is YFSETQ in the germline V gene. This CDR3 comprises 16 residues. Trimming stripped 3 bases from V and 6 bases from J, with 21 bases between.